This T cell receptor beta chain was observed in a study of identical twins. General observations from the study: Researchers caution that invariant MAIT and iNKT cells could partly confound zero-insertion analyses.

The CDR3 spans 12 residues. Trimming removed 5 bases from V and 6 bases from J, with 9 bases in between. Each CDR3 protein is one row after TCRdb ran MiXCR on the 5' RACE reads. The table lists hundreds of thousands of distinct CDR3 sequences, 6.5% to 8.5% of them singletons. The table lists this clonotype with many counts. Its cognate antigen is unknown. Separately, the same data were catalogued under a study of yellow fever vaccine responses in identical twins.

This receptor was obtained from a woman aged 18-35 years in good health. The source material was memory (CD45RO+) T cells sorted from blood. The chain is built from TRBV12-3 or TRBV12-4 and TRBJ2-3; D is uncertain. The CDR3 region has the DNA TGTGCCAGCAGTAGGCCCTCGGATACGCAGTATTTT. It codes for CASSRPSDTQYF.